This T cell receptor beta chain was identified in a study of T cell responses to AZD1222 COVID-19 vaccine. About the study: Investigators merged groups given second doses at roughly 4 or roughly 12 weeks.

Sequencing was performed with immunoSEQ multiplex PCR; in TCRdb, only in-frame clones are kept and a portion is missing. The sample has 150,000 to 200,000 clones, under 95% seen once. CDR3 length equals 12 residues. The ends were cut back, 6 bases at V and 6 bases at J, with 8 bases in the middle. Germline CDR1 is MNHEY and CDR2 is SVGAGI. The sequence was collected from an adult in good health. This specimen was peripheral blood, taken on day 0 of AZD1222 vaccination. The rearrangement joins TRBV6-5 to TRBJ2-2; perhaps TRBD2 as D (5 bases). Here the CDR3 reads CASRFSAGELFF. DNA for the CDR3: TGTGCCAGCAGGTTTAGCGCCGGGGAGCTGTTTTTT.